Given below is one T cell receptor (beta chain) in context. Its antigen remains unidentified. Base qualities were left out, and no much larger clone turns up one base away. The data stem from a study of cytomegalovirus exposure and HLA in healthy donors (dated by TCRdb to 2015 to 2018). The study in broad terms: An earlier analysis of some 500 of the donors reported 276 Gb of sequence data and 100 million to 140 million unique TCR beta sequences from roughly 180 million T cells. Besides the first cohort of approximately 710 subjects, a separate validation cohort made up of 120 different subjects was used. Typing coverage varied by locus: roughly 629-630 donors for A, B, C, DRB1 and DQB1; roughly 500 for DQA1; 600 to 610 for DPA1; 450 to 480 for DPB1. Several DR-DQ haplotypes were handled as single units for association and clustering because linkage in the cohort was strong. On average, roughly 240,000 unique TCR beta nucleotide sequences were sequenced per donor among 300 to 500 genotyped donors of the cohort, with roughly a sixth of those sequences being non-productive. To predict cytomegalovirus infection status, the study brought together high-throughput TCR immunosequencing, statistical association of individual TCRs with disease status, and machine learning. The study used immunosequencing to profile the T cell repertoires of some 600 subjects and linked those repertoires to cytomegalovirus serostatus. Among the roughly 400 genotyped donors, about 83% belonged to the genetic ancestry cluster associated with self-reported Caucasian donors. In an earlier analysis of 587 of the donors, high-throughput TCR beta sequencing was used to judge whether each TCR beta V gene segment behaved as functional or pseudogenic. In a later analysis, previously published TCR beta repertoires from 550 to 700 donors were re-analyzed and high-resolution HLA genotyping was added so that TCR occurrence patterns could be studied. Alongside the repertoire data, information on donor age, sex, ethnicity and CMV serostatus was compiled. The study aimed to test whether cataloging public T cell receptors could reveal signatures of past pathogen exposure. Every discovery cohort repertoire had been produced on one sequencing platform. An early release that covered about 640 HLA-typed donors contained approximately 300 gigabases of sequencing data and approximately 85 million unique TCR sequences. In a later genetic analysis, genome-wide SNP genotypes for about 65% of the roughly 670 donors were used, and that subset was treated as a discovery cohort. HLA typing covered class I and class II loci at four-digit resolution. The later analysis used no new phenotypic data to find candidate immune exposures, relying instead on TCR beta sequences and their occurrence across donors.

What the authors observed across the whole study: HLA typing was unavailable for some donors at each locus, so association tests used only the typed subset. An earlier analysis of approximately 570 of the donors showed that most TCR beta V segments appeared in productive rearrangements either about 90% or about 30% of the time, which broadly matched IMGT annotations. In a later analysis, TCR association rates were found to vary across HLA loci, with the most associated TCRs seen for DRB1 alleles and the fewest for HLA-C alleles. Most TCR sequences were seen in very few donors, while some public TCRs were found in many individuals. Presence/absence analyses assumed roughly uniform sequencing depth across donors, an assumption that may not hold. Linkage disequilibrium might explain the correlated functional status among segregating V segments, but an unknown experimental factor could not be excluded. A later analysis found that most CMV-associated TCR beta chains appeared HLA-restricted, with HLA associations seemingly driven largely by CMV exposure. Compared with equally common non-associated chains, HLA-associated TCR beta chains in a later analysis were more clonally expanded and had lower generation probabilities. The only immune exposure information available for the cohort was CMV serostatus. Some IMGT-functional V segments, including TRBV6-2 and TRBV6-3, could not be distinguished by the 87-base-pair reads and were therefore excluded. A later analysis associated some 17,000 TCR beta sequences with specific HLA alleles at a false discovery rate of 0.05. A cluster of highly shared sequence variants was judged likely to represent a technical artifact of the sequencing pipeline. The cohort was sequenced for TCR beta chains only, and without alpha or paired-chain data the features that could be detected were limited. The authors suggested that the approach could potentially be extended to other disease states and immunological phenotypes. Strong co-occurrence of HLA alleles, especially DR and DQ, made assigning TCR associations to individual alleles difficult. An association between a missense DCLRE1C variant and V-gene and J-gene trimming of TCR beta chains was found in a later genetic analysis and replicated in an independent cohort. The earlier analysis of approximately 540 of the donors excluded about 16 rarely observed V segments, including chromosome 9 orphons, because counts were too low. Three of the identified cytomegalovirus-associated TCR beta chains were confirmed in vitro to be specific for cytomegalovirus antigens. A further reported finding was that TCR beta sequences accurately predicted the HLA-A and HLA-B alleles for most subjects in the first cohort. In the study, 150 to 200 TCR beta chains were listed as associated with cytomegalovirus. Compared with the roughly 710-donor mean, donors in an Asian-associated ancestry cluster had fewer N-insertions in productive TCRs, according to a later genetic analysis. In a later analysis, several top co-occurrence clusters were reported to appear linked to parvovirus B19, influenza, CMV and Epstein-Barr virus. The classifier was reported to diagnose cytomegalovirus status with high specificity and sensitivity in both the original cohort and the validation cohort.

The receptor library was made with the immunoSEQ multiplex PCR assay. The multiplex PCR relied on a mix of 60 forward primers for TCR Vbeta segments and 13 reverse primers for TCR Jbeta segments. A multiplex PCR assay on genomic DNA amplified the CDR3 region of rearranged TCR beta genes. Amplified TCR beta libraries were sequenced as 87-base-pair reads on the Illumina HiSeq System. The authors' pipeline ran thus. In a later analysis, tens of millions of unique TCR beta chains were counted across the 650 to 750 repertoires, and roughly 11 million of these chains were shared by at least two donors. To remove PCR and sequencing errors, raw reads were error-corrected and collapsed into unique sequences using a nearest-neighbor algorithm that merged closely related sequences. V, D and J gene segments were assigned by aligning CDR3 sequences to IMGT reference sequences. For a sequence to be retained, a match of at least six nucleotides was required to both a V gene segment and a J gene segment. Rearrangements were classified as productive when the CDR3 lacked stop codons and remained in frame with V and J, and all other rearrangements were classified as non-productive. CDR3 was defined by IMGT convention, running from the second conserved V-encoded cysteine to the conserved J-encoded phenylalanine. In an earlier analysis of 587 of the donors, sequences lacking an unambiguous match to a single V gene segment were excluded. In an earlier analysis of some 590 of the donors, a V segment was called functional when productive rearrangements were above 56.7%, and segregating when the standard deviation between donors exceeded 5%. A statistical classification framework was developed to diagnose cytomegalovirus status using the catalog of TCR beta chain sequences. A later analysis assigned V and J genes by comparing TCR nucleotide sequences with IMGT/GENE-DB human TR gene sequences. The TCRdist pipeline was used in a later analysis to assign CDR3 sequences and most-parsimonious VDJ recombination scenarios. In a later analysis, every TCR beta chain was defined by the combination of its CDR3 amino acid sequence and its V-gene family, and reads without a unique V-gene family were dropped. A later analysis removed 550 to 700 highly shared, low-generation-probability nucleotide sequences to deal with suspected cross-contamination and a sequencing artifact. A later analysis calculated a clonal expansion index for each public chain from normalized within-repertoire ranks of inferred template counts. In a later analysis, generation probabilities were computed with a VDJ recombination model fitted to out-of-frame rearrangements, and the resulting probabilities were checked against IGoR. A later analysis scored TCR-TCR, TCR-HLA and TCR-CMV co-occurrence with hypergeometric tests, applying a repertoire-size bias correction to TCR pairs. In a later analysis, false discovery rates were estimated by permuting HLA or CMV assignments 20 times. In a later analysis, co-occurring TCRs were grouped with DBSCAN, and TCRdist sequence similarity was added when clustering was performed within HLA-allele-positive subsets. Co-occurrence clustering excluded repertoires with fewer than 30,000 or more than 120,000 public chains, plus five with anomalous nucleotide sharing. TCRdb carries this immuneACCESS record with in-frame sequences only. Its versions omit some clonotypes, under half of them owing to an unresolved V gene in the studies checked, with the rest unexplained. D and trimming were read from the DNA, whereas the V and J calls and clone size are those reported in that table. This sample lists about 180,000 clones; 75% to 85% were detected once. Together, the top ten hold less than 1.5% of the sample.

Sequences SGDLS (CDR1) and YYNGEE (CDR2) are obtained from the germline V gene. From the cysteine through the phenylalanine, the CDR3 covers 15 amino acids. Solely the CDR3 DNA is kept, with 45 bases framed from the first base. From V the trimming removes 3 bases and from J it removes 5 bases, while the gene matches leave 7 bases of the junction unaccounted for. The cohort comprised more than 550 healthy bone marrow donors. At the time of sampling, all cohort members were nominally healthy, though unrecorded immune exposures were likely present. The donor tested CMV seronegative and was one of the 352 seronegative cohort members. A peripheral blood sample was collected from each donor, and TCR beta sequencing was performed on peripheral blood mononuclear cells. Genomic DNA was extracted from the blood cell samples with the Qiagen DNeasy Blood Extraction Kit.

The sequence was collected from a man aged 18 to 30 in good health and CMV-seronegative. Source material: PBMCs. Recombination linked TRBV9 to TRBJ2-1, with TRBD1 identical over 8 junction bases. The nucleotide sequence reads as follows: TGTGCCAGCAGCGCCGACAGGGGAGCTCACAATGAGCAGTTCTTC. This yields the protein CASSADRGAHNEQFF.